Given below is one TCR beta chain in context. Clones were sequenced by immunoSEQ multiplex PCR, and TCRdb holds only the in-frame ones, with some missing. The sample gives 100,000 to 150,000 clones, around 87% of which show up once; 2.9% is in the top ten. The data were taken from a study of control samples from healthy donors and cancer patients. CDR1 is KGHDR and CDR2 is SFDVKD in the germline V gene. With V trimmed by 4 bases and J by 9 bases, 7 bases remained unmatched. The length of the CDR3 is 16 residues. Sequencing input: blood. The V call is TRBV24-1, the J call TRBJ2-5; 16 bases map to TRBD2. This clonotype originated in a man aged 60 to 75 in good health. DNA for the CDR3: TGTGCCACCAGTGAGGGGACTAGCGGGGGGGCATTGTCCCAGTACTTC. Translation: CATSEGTSGGALSQYF.